The clone carrying this T cell receptor (beta chain) was seen a few times. This CDR3 region has 15 residues. Trimming shortened V by 2 bases and J by 5 bases, and 16 bases separated the two germline ends. From germline, CDR1 is MGHRA and CDR2 YSYEKL. These data belong to a study of blood T cells in healthy people across ages. Next came a second PCR, run for about 7 to 12 cycles, which used a sample-barcoded 5' primer along with a J-beta primer mix. Each cDNA molecule, via a template-switch adaptor with 12 random nucleotides, was tagged. TCRdb called the 5' RACE reads again in MiXCR, with one record for every CDR3 protein. The sample yields over a million distinct CDR3 sequences, about 43% seen once.

Specimen: blood. The V call is TRBV4-1, the J call TRBJ2-7, with a possible D match to TRBD1 (5 bases). This sequence originates from a woman in her late teens or twenties in good health. The CDR3 region has the DNA TGCGCCAGCAGCCAAATCCAGGGTCTGGGTGACGAGCAGTACTTC. This translates into CASSQIQGLGDEQYF.